This T cell receptor (beta chain) originates from a study of immune evolution from preneoplasia to lung adenocarcinoma. Only in-frame clones appear in the TCRdb table, and some are missing; sequencing was by immunoSEQ multiplex PCR. Of approximately 9,500 clones in the sample, around 90% were seen once. Material for sequencing was FFPE invasive lung adenocarcinoma tissue. The origin of this receptor is a person between 65 and 80 years old with invasive lung adenocarcinoma.

The CDR3 DNA sequence: TGTGCCTGGAAGGGGACGGGGGGTGGGCAGTTCTTC. Translation gives CAWKGTGGGQFF. The genes are TRBV30 and TRBJ2-1; 7 bases are a match to TRBD2. Per the germline V gene, CDR1 is GTSNPN and CDR2 is SVGIG (reference sequence). The CDR3 is 12 residues long. Trimming took 4 bases from V and 12 from J; bases not matched to a gene: 9.